This T cell receptor (beta chain) was profiled in a study of CD8+ T cells in alopecia areata. The study team obtained lesional scalp punch biopsies and peripheral blood from alopecia areata patients. PBMCs were stained for CD3, CD4 and CD8, and CD4+ and CD8+ T cells were sorted. This clone was picked up a small number of times. Its target is not known. This CDR3 contains 11 residues. CDR1 is SQVTM and CDR2 is ANQGSEA in the germline V gene. V was cut by 5 bases and J by 7 bases, with 9 bases left in between. Notes on the study in general: Relative to mice, TCR sharing across patients was less clear, a difference possibly HLA-related.

cDNA reverse transcribed from extracted RNA served as the sequencing template. The data were produced by immunoSEQ multiplex PCR, yet TCRdb's version contains in-frame clones alone and is incomplete. Of about 150,000 clones listed, approximately 87% are singletons. The sequence was collected from a human donor with alopecia areata. The material was CD8+ T cells sorted from blood, obtained at week 0. The V gene is TRBV29-1, the J gene TRBJ2-4; the D is unclear. The CDR3 DNA sequence: TGCAGCGTTCCGACCGGGAACATTCAGTACTTC. It specifies CSVPTGNIQYF.